A single sample is the source of the 28 T cell receptor beta chains below, sequenced in a study of blood T cell repertoires in COVID-19. TCRdb's copy holds only in-frame clones and misses some; the assay was immunoSEQ multiplex PCR. Of 120,000 to 150,000 clones listed, around four fifths are singletons. The sequenced sample consisted of PBMCs or T cells enriched from blood (not recorded which). These receptors all stem from a woman aged 35 to 49 who had recovered from COVID-19.

This chain links TRBV7-9 with TRBJ1-5; 8 nucleotides align to TRBD1. CDR1 is SEHNR and CDR2 is FQNEAQ in the germline V gene (reference sequence). CDR3 length: 15 amino acids. Trimming removed 6 bases from V and 4 bases from J; junction bases left unmatched: 8. CDR3 in DNA: TGTGCCAGCAGTCCCGCGACAGGGGATAATCAGCCCCAGCATTTT. Translating it yields CASSPATGDNQPQHF.

This chain links TRBV14 with TRBJ1-3; TRBD1 agrees at 8 bases. V was pared by 0 bases and J by 0 bases, with 4 bases of the junction left unmatched. CDR3 length: 17 residues. Germline CDR1 reads SGHDN; CDR2 reads FVKESK. The CDR3 spells CASSQDGQGGSGNTIYF. As DNA, the CDR3 is TGTGCCAGCAGCCAAGATGGACAGGGAGGCTCTGGAAACACCATATATTTT.

This clone occurred once. This chain links TRBV9 with TRBJ2-1; 10 bases align to TRBD2. Losses at the gene ends were 0 bases for V and 4 bases for J; bases not matched to a gene: 7. Per germline, CDR1 SGDLS and CDR2 YYNGEE. The CDR3 contains 17 residues. CDR3: CASSVVGASGSYNEQFF. The CDR3 region has the DNA TGTGCCAGCAGCGTAGTGGGGGCTAGCGGGAGTTACAATGAGCAGTTCTTC.

The chain is built from TRBV7-9 and TRBJ1-1; 7 nucleotides line up with TRBD1. CDR3 length: 12 amino acids. Per the germline V gene, CDR1 is SEHNR and CDR2 is FQNEAQ (reference sequence). V lost 5 bases and J lost 7; bases outside the gene matches: 4. CDR3 bases: TGTGCCAGCAGCGCCGACAGGGTTGAAGCTTTCTTT. Translation: CASSADRVEAFF.

The chain joins TRBV2 to TRBJ1-1; D is uncertain. The CDR3 length is 14 residues. The V gene's germline CDR1 is SNHLY and CDR2 FYNNEI. Trimming pared 5 bases from V and 1 base from J, leaving 11 bases between. As DNA, the CDR3 is TGTGCCAGCAGTATCGCACTCCCGAACACTGAAGCTTTCTTT. The encoded protein is CASSIALPNTEAFF.

The chain employs TRBV7-3 and TRBJ2-1, with TRBD2 matching over 8 bases. Germline CDR1 reads SGHTA; CDR2 reads FQGTGA. J lost 6 bases, V lost 0 bases, and 7 bases had no gene match. The CDR3 sequence is 16 residues long. The DNA for the CDR3 is TGTGCCAGCAGCTTAACGGGGGGACTAGGCCTCAATGAGCAGTTCTTC. It specifies CASSLTGGLGLNEQFF.

This clone showed up just once. The chain combines TRBV27 with TRBJ1-5, with a weak D call TRBD1 (6 bases). V was trimmed by 3 bases and J by 0 bases, leaving 9 bases between them. The V gene's germline CDR1 is MNHEY and CDR2 SMNVEV (reference sequence). This CDR3 contains 15 residues. The CDR3 DNA follows: TGTGCCAGCAGTTTGGGGGCATTTAGCAATCAGCCCCAGCATTTT. Translated: CASSLGAFSNQPQHF.

This sequence joins TRBV13 and TRBJ2-1, with 8 positions matching TRBD2. Germline values: CDR1 PRHDT, CDR2 FYEKMQ (reference sequence). Trimming removed 5 bases from V and 7 bases from J; junction bases left unmatched: 10. The CDR3 covers 15 residues. CDR3 nucleotide sequence: TGTGCCAGCAGCCCCCGGGCTAGCGGGCCAAATGAGCAGTTCTTC. Translated, it gives CASSPRASGPNEQFF.

This rearrangement joins TRBV19 to TRBJ2-7; TRBD1 matches 7 bases. Germline loops: CDR1 LNHDA, CDR2 SQIVND (reference sequence). The CDR3 runs 14 residues. Losses at the gene ends were 5 bases for V and 0 bases for J; bases not matched to a gene: 4. The CDR3 here is CASSFTGVSYEQYF. Here the CDR3 DNA reads TGTGCCAGTAGTTTTACAGGGGTCTCCTACGAGCAGTACTTC.

The chain joins TRBV28 to TRBJ1-2; the D gene is possibly TRBD1 (6 bases). Trimming removed 3 bases at V and 4 bases at J, with 18 bases between. Germline V lookup: CDR1 MDHEN, CDR2 SYDVKM. This CDR3 is built from 16 residues. The DNA of the CDR3 is TGTGCCAGCAGTTTTCCCCACGGGGGGGCCGGCTATGGCTACACCTTC. Its protein product is CASSFPHGGAGYGYTF.

The chain uses TRBV5-1 and TRBJ2-3, with TRBD2 identical over 9 bases. The germline V gene has CDR1 SGHRS and CDR2 YFSETQ. CDR3 length equals 16 residues. The V and J ends lost 1 base and 2 bases, in that order; junction bases with no gene match: 5. The CDR3 DNA reads TGCGCCAGCAGCTTGCGGCTAGCGGGGACCACAGATACGCAGTATTTT. Translated, it gives CASSLRLAGTTDTQYF.

The chain links TRBV30 to TRBJ2-7, with 10 bases identical to TRBD1. V dropped 0 bases and J dropped 6; count of bases not matched to a gene: 8. The V gene's germline CDR1 is GTSNPN and CDR2 SVGIG (reference sequence). The CDR3 extends over 15 amino acids. The CDR3 loop reads CAWSVRGDRGSEQYF. DNA of the CDR3: TGTGCCTGGAGTGTACGTGGGGACAGGGGAAGCGAGCAGTACTTC.

Only a few counts were recorded for this clone. CDR3 DNA sequence: TGTGCCAGCAGCCACAATTCGGGAGCTAACTATGGCTACACCTTC. It encodes CASSHNSGANYGYTF. This chain joins TRBV3-1 (or the pseudogene TRBV3-2) and TRBJ1-2; D gene unclear. With 3 bases removed from V and 0 bases from J, the gap between germline ends came to 11 bases. Germline CDR1 reads LGHDT; CDR2 reads YNNKEL (reference sequence). The CDR3 consists of 15 residues.

V is TRBV28 and J is TRBJ1-6; D not certain. V lost 3 bases and J 4 bases, leaving 13 bases between the germline ends. The CDR3 loop spans 16 amino acids. Germline lookup yields CDR1 MDHEN and CDR2 SYDVKM. CDR3 amino acids: CASSFYQIWYNSPLHF. The CDR3 coding sequence is TGTGCCAGCAGTTTTTATCAGATTTGGTATAATTCACCCCTCCACTTT. Using reference TRBV28 and TRBJ1-6 for the parts outside the CDR3, the full variable domain is DVKVTQSSRYLVKRTGEKVFLECVQDMDHENMFWYRQDPGLGLRLIYFSYDVKMKEKGDIPEGYSVSREKKERFSLILESASTNQTSMYLCASSFYQIWYNSPLHFGNGTRLTVT.

The chain employs TRBV28 and TRBJ1-1; unclear D gene. V shed 3 bases and J shed 0 bases, with 8 bases lying between them. Per germline, CDR1 MDHEN and CDR2 SYDVKM. The CDR3 is 14 amino acids. The CDR3 coding sequence is TGTGCCAGCAGTTTTCACAGAATGAACACTGAAGCTTTCTTT. Residues: CASSFHRMNTEAFF.

The V gene is TRBV6-4, the J gene TRBJ2-1, with 11 bases lining up with TRBD1. The CDR3 loop spans 14 amino acids. J was trimmed by 6 bases and V by 2 bases; bases with no gene match: 0. Germline V gene lookup returns CDR1 MRHNA and CDR2 SNTAGT. The CDR3 reads CASSDGTGGNEQFF. CDR3 nucleotides: TGTGCCAGCAGTGACGGGACAGGGGGCAATGAGCAGTTCTTC.

This chain links TRBV30 with TRBJ2-2, with 11 positions matching TRBD2. Germline CDR1 GTSNPN, CDR2 SVGIG (reference sequence). With V trimmed by 1 base and J by 5 bases, 6 bases remained unmatched. The CDR3 is 16 amino acids. The CDR3: CAWSGLAGGQTGELFF. CDR3 DNA: TGTGCCTGGAGTGGGCTAGCGGGAGGTCAAACCGGGGAGCTGTTTTTT.

The rearrangement links TRBV3-1 (or the pseudogene TRBV3-2) to TRBJ2-5, with TRBD2 as a possible D gene (6 bases). V shed 3 bases and J shed 6 bases, with 8 bases lying between them. The CDR3 covers 12 residues. Germline assignment: CDR1 LGHDT and CDR2 YNNKEL (reference sequence). The CDR3 coding sequence is TGTGCCAGCAGCCAGGGGGGAAAGACCCAGTACTTC. Protein sequence: CASSQGGKTQYF.

This sequence joins TRBV19 and TRBJ2-7, with a tentative D call TRBD1 (6 bases). V dropped 4 bases and J dropped 1 base, with 14 bases sitting between them. The CDR3 extends over 15 amino acids. CDR1 is LNHDA and CDR2 is SQIVND in the germline V gene (reference sequence). CDR3 DNA: TGTGCCAGTAGTAGCGGCCCAGGGGATTCCTACGAGCAGTACTTC. The encoded protein is CASSSGPGDSYEQYF.

The V gene is TRBV7-6, the J gene TRBJ2-6; tentatively, D is TRBD1 (5 bases). Per the germline V gene, CDR1 is SGHVS and CDR2 is FNYEAQ. The CDR3 runs to 15 residues. V lost 5 bases and J 4 bases, leaving 12 bases between the germline ends. CDR3 sequence reads: CASSLRVGGANVLTF. The CDR3 DNA reads TGTGCCAGCAGCCTCAGGGTGGGCGGGGCCAACGTCCTGACTTTC.

The gene calls are TRBV7-9 and TRBJ1-2; unclear D gene. The CDR3 is 13 amino acids. CDR1 SEHNR and CDR2 FQNEAQ come from the germline V gene (reference sequence). The ends were cut back, 3 bases at V and 3 bases at J, with 8 bases in the middle. Written as DNA, the CDR3 is TGTGCCAGCAGCTTGATATTAGACTATGGCTACACCTTC. Its translation: CASSLILDYGYTF.

This clone was detected a few times. The chain employs TRBV4-1 and TRBJ2-7; TRBD2 is a possible D gene (6 bases). The V end was cut by 0 bases, the J end by 3 bases, with 12 bases between. Germline V gives CDR1 MGHRA, CDR2 YSYEKL. The CDR3 is made up of 15 amino acids. CDR3 region: CASSQDGGDGYEQYF. CDR3 in DNA: TGCGCCAGCAGCCAAGACGGCGGGGACGGCTACGAGCAGTACTTC.

The chain uses TRBV27 and TRBJ1-5, with D possibly being TRBD1 (5 bases). The germline V and J ends were trimmed by 7 bases and 2 bases, with 12 bases remaining between them. The CDR3 has 14 residues. The germline V gene encodes CDR1 MNHEY and CDR2 SMNVEV (reference sequence). In nucleotides, the CDR3 is TGTGCCAGCAAGCAGGGTTTCGGCAATCAGCCCCAGCATTTT. This translates into CASKQGFGNQPQHF.

J is TRBJ2-4 and V is TRBV15; tentatively, D is TRBD2 (6 bases). This CDR3 is built from 17 residues. Trimming stripped 4 bases from V and 6 bases from J, with 22 bases between. Germline CDR1 and CDR2: LNHNV and YYDKDF (reference sequence). CDR3 sequence reads: CATSIPSRPTGGNIQYF. The CDR3 bases are TGTGCCACCAGCATACCGAGCCGCCCGACCGGGGGAAACATTCAGTACTTC. The variable domain in full, completed from reference TRBV15 and TRBJ2-4, reads DAMVIQNPRYQVTQFGKPVTLSCSQTLNHNVMYWYQQKSSQAPKLLFHYYDKDFNNEADTPDNFQSRRPNTSFCFLDIRSPGLGDTAMYLCATSIPSRPTGGNIQYFGAGTRLSVL.

This clone was found once. The chain links TRBV19 to TRBJ2-3, with TRBD2 matching 13 bases. The CDR3 runs to 15 residues. J lost 4 bases, V lost 4 bases, and 2 bases had no gene match. Looked up from germline, CDR1 is LNHDA and CDR2 is SQIVND (reference sequence). CDR3 bases: TGTGCCAGTAGTACGACTAGCGGGGGGTCAGATACGCAGTATTTT. Translating it yields CASSTTSGGSDTQYF.

The chain combines TRBV9 with TRBJ1-1, with a weak D call TRBD1 (5 bases). Trimming stripped 0 bases from V and 5 bases from J, with 14 bases between. Germline V lookup: CDR1 SGDLS, CDR2 YYNGEE. The CDR3 has 15 residues. The CDR3 region is CASSVESGGRTEAFF. The CDR3 nucleotides read TGTGCCAGCAGCGTAGAGTCCGGGGGGAGGACTGAAGCTTTCTTT.

The chain couples TRBV18 to TRBJ1-6; TRBD1 matches 7 bases. CDR1 KGHSH and CDR2 LQKENI come from the germline V gene. V dropped 6 bases and J dropped 10; count of bases not matched to a gene: 6. The CDR3 extends over 13 amino acids. The CDR3 DNA reads as TGTGCCAGCTCCCAGGGGGTTGAGTCACCCCTCCACTTT. It is translated as CASSQGVESPLHF.

The chain recombines TRBV12-3 or TRBV12-4 with TRBJ2-7; 8 bases agree with TRBD1. The V and J ends lost 6 bases and 4 bases, in that order; junction bases with no gene match: 5. The CDR3 has 13 amino acids. The chain's CDR3 is CASRNRGTYEQYF. As DNA, the CDR3 is TGTGCCAGCAGGAACAGGGGGACATACGAGCAGTACTTC.